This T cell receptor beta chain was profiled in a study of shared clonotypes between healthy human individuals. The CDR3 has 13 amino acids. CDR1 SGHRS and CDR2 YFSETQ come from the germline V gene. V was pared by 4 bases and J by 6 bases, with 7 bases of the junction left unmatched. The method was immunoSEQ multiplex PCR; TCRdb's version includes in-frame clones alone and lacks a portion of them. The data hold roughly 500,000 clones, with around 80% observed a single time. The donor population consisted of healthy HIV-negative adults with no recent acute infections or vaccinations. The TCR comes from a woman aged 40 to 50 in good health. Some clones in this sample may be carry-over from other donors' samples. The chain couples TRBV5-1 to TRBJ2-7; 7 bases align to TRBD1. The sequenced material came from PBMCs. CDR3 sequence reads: CASSPESGGEQYF. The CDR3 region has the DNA TGCGCCAGCAGCCCAGAATCAGGGGGCGAGCAGTACTTC.